One sample yielded the 21 T cell receptor beta chains listed below, sequenced in a study of blood T cells in healthy people across ages. Using a J-beta primer mix together with a sample-barcoded 5' primer, a second PCR was run for 7 to 11 cycles. TCRdb analysed the 5' RACE reads with MiXCR anew, one entry per CDR3 protein. Here the sample spans 800,000 to 950,000 distinct CDR3 sequences, 25% to 35% being singletons. A further study also used this sample, focusing on T cells of mothers and their children.

The sequenced sample was blood. The receptors derive from a middle-aged woman in good health.

This clonotype was observed at least ten times. The chain is built from TRBV3-1 and TRBJ2-7; possibly TRBD2 for D (6 bases). The germline V gene has CDR1 LGHDT and CDR2 YNNKEL (reference sequence). The CDR3 is 14 residues long. Trimming took off 4 bases at V and 7 bases at J, with 17 bases between the two ends. In nucleotides, the CDR3 is TGTGCCAGCAGCCCCAGTAACGGGGCGGGAGAGCAGTACTTC. This translates into CASSPSNGAGEQYF.

The chain is built from TRBV4-3 and TRBJ2-3; 11 bases fit TRBD2. The CDR3 contains 17 residues. Germline CDR1 LGHNA, CDR2 YSLEER. J was trimmed by 4 bases and V by 0 bases; bases with no gene match: 6. As DNA, the CDR3 is TGCGCCAGCAGCCAAGATGGACTAGCGGGCGATTCAGATACGCAGTATTTT. Its protein product is CASSQDGLAGDSDTQYF.

This clonotype was detected only a few times. This rearrangement joins TRBV5-1 to TRBJ2-3; 11 bases line up with TRBD1. The V gene end was trimmed by 4 bases and the J gene end by 4 bases; junction bases not matched to a gene: 11. The CDR3 runs to 17 residues. CDR1 and CDR2 (germline): SGHRS, YFSETQ. CDR3: CASSTSGTGGFADTQYF. In nucleotides, the CDR3 is TGCGCCAGCAGCACTTCCGGGACAGGGGGATTCGCAGATACGCAGTATTTT.

This clonotype was seen at least ten times. The rearrangement uses TRBV3-1 and TRBJ2-1; no clear D gene. The CDR3 is made up of 14 amino acids. Trimming removed 1 base from V and 0 bases from J, with 4 bases in between. From germline, CDR1 is LGHDT and CDR2 YNNKEL (reference sequence). In DNA, the CDR3 is TGTGCCAGCAGCCAAGGTAACTCCTACAATGAGCAGTTCTTC. Translating it yields CASSQGNSYNEQFF.

The chain recombines TRBV7-9 with TRBJ2-7; D might be TRBD1 (5 bases). Germline CDR1 SEHNR, CDR2 FQNEAQ (reference sequence). The CDR3 has 14 amino acids. V lost 6 bases, J lost 3 bases, and 15 bases lay in between. CDR3 residues: CASRTLATDYEQYF. The CDR3 nucleotides are TGTGCCAGCAGGACTCTTGCGACAGACTACGAGCAGTACTTC.

For this clonotype: An end of the junction differs from the germline gene, which may be a read error. The chain uses TRBV6-2 or TRBV6-3 and TRBJ2-4, with TRBD1 as a possible D gene (6 bases). This CDR3 comprises 15 residues. Germline-derived CDR1 and CDR2 are MNHEY and SVGEGT. The CDR3 bases are TGTGCCGGCAGTTACGGGGTTGAAGGGGGAGATGAGCAGTACTTC. Its protein is CAGSYGVEGGDEQYF.

Notes on this clonotype: Germline is not matched at one junction end, which may reflect a read error. This chain connects TRBV12-3 or TRBV12-4 to TRBJ2-7; 7 bases align to TRBD1. This CDR3 is 13 amino acids long. CDR3 bases: TGTACCAGCAGTTCAGGGGGCTCCTACGAGCAGTACTTC. This codes for CTSSSGGSYEQYF.

This clonotype has only a few counts. The V and J genes are TRBV11-3 and TRBJ1-2, with TRBD1 as a possible D gene (5 bases). The CDR3 has 15 amino acids. CDR1 SGHNT and CDR2 YENEEA come from the germline V gene. Trimming shortened V by 5 bases and J by 6 bases, and 19 bases separated the two germline ends. CDR3 residues: CASSPEGSGEDGYTF. The CDR3 coding sequence is TGTGCCAGCAGCCCCGAGGGTTCGGGGGAGGATGGCTACACCTTC. Complete variable domain (other parts from reference TRBV11-3 and TRBJ1-2): EAGVVQSPRYKIIEKKQPVAFWCNPISGHNTLYWYLQNLGQGPELLIRYENEEAVDDSQLPKDRFSAERLKGVDSTLKIQPAELGDSAVYLCASSPEGSGEDGYTFGSGTRLTVV.

As concerns this clonotype: Just one base apart from a much larger clone, this may be a read error. V is TRBV7-9 and J is TRBJ2-5, with D perhaps TRBD2 (6 bases). V was trimmed by 5 bases and J by 2 bases, leaving 12 bases between them. This CDR3 has 14 residues. Germline lookup yields CDR1 SEHNR and CDR2 FQNEAQ (reference sequence). The CDR3 protein is CASSPRTTQETQYF. For the CDR3, the DNA is TGTGCCAGCAGCCCAAGGACTACGCAAGAGACCCAGTACTTC. Full variable domain (rest looked up from reference TRBV7-9 and TRBJ2-5): DTGVSQNPRHKITKRGQNVTFRCDPISEHNRLYWYRQTLGQGPEFLTYFQNEAQLEKSRLLSDRFSAERPKGSFSTLEIQRTEQGDSAMYLCASSPRTTQETQYFGPGTRLLVL.

This clonotype was observed a handful of times. This chain links TRBV5-1 with TRBJ2-5; maybe TRBD1 (6 bases). The assigned J gene may be wrong: the sequence end matches TRBJ2-7 better. The V gene's germline CDR1 is SGHRS and CDR2 YFSETQ. The CDR3 runs to 15 residues. Here the CDR3 reads CASNLRASQQGEQYF. CDR3 nucleotide sequence: TGCGCCAGCAACCTCCGGGCCTCTCAACAGGGCGAGCAGTACTTC.

With regard to this clonotype: A much bigger clone sits one base away, suggesting this may be a read error. The conserved final phenylalanine or tryptophan is absent from the CDR3, which likely points to a read error. The chain uses TRBV3-1 and TRBJ1-2; TRBD1 matches at 7 bases. CDR3 length equals 16 residues. J was trimmed by 3 bases and V by 0 bases; bases with no gene match: 7. Germline V gives CDR1 LGHDT, CDR2 YNNKEL (reference sequence). Here the CDR3 reads CASSQDGGGRYYGYTC. The CDR3 DNA sequence: TGTGCCAGCAGCCAAGATGGAGGGGGCCGGTACTATGGCTACACCTGC.

This clonotype was seen many times. J is TRBJ2-5 and V is TRBV10-2; maybe TRBD1 (5 bases). The germline CDR1 and CDR2 sequences are WSHSY and SAAADI. The CDR3 loop spans 13 amino acids. V was cut by 8 bases and J by 5 bases, with 15 bases left in between. CDR3 in amino acids: CASRSWGWETQYF. In DNA, the CDR3 is TGCGCCAGCCGATCTTGGGGCTGGGAGACCCAGTACTTC.

This clonotype was detected a few times. The chain is built from TRBV20-1 and TRBJ2-5; 11 nucleotides match TRBD2. There are 17 residues in the CDR3. Germline V CDR1 and CDR2: DFQATT, SNEGSKA (reference sequence). Germline trimming cut 4 bases from V and 2 bases from J; bases unmatched to any gene: 12. As DNA, the CDR3 is TGCAGTGCTATCCCTCCCGGGACTAGCGGCTTACAAGAGACCCAGTACTTC. Translating it yields CSAIPPGTSGLQETQYF.

The chain combines TRBV6-1 with TRBJ2-7; D possibly uses TRBD1 or TRBD2 (5 bases each). V lost 2 bases, J lost 6 bases, and 14 bases lay in between. Germline CDR1 reads MNHNS; CDR2 reads SASEGT. This CDR3 has 14 residues. CDR3 loop: CASSENLRGGEQYF. CDR3 sequence (DNA): TGTGCCAGCAGTGAAAATCTACGTGGGGGCGAGCAGTACTTC.

Comments on this clonotype: Because it lacks the conserved phenylalanine or tryptophan at the end, this CDR3 is likely a read error. The rearrangement links TRBV7-2 to TRBJ1-1; D is uncertain. V shed 3 bases and J shed 5 bases, with 16 bases lying between them. The CDR3 spans 15 residues. Germline V gene sequence: CDR1 SGHTA, CDR2 FQGNSA. Here the CDR3 reads CASSLGRQWNTEAFS. CDR3 bases: TGTGCCAGCAGCTTGGGCAGGCAGTGGAATACTGAAGCTTTCTCT.

This clonotype came up many times. The chain recombines TRBV7-2 with TRBJ1-2; no firm D call. V gave up 5 bases and J gave up 5 bases, with 18 bases separating them. The length of the CDR3 is 15 residues. Germline lookup yields CDR1 SGHTA and CDR2 FQGNSA. The CDR3 loop reads CASSPTGDPGYGYTF. CDR3 nucleotide sequence: TGTGCCAGCAGCCCCACCGGAGACCCGGGTTATGGCTACACCTTC.

The chain is built from TRBV7-6 and TRBJ2-5; D unclear. The length of the CDR3 is 12 residues. V lost 4 bases and J lost 7, with 10 bases in between. Per the germline V gene, CDR1 is SGHVS and CDR2 is FNYEAQ. The CDR3 nucleotides are TGTGCCAGCAGCTCTGCATTACTGACCCAGTACTTC. This translates into CASSSALLTQYF.

At least ten counts were recorded for this clonotype. The chain has TRBV9 and TRBJ2-7, with 7 bases fitting TRBD1. J lost 0 bases, V lost 2 bases, and 2 bases had no gene match. From germline, CDR1 is SGDLS and CDR2 YYNGEE. CDR3 length: 14 amino acids. DNA for the CDR3: TGTGCCAGCAGCGTCGGGACAGTCTCCTACGAGCAGTACTTC. This translates into CASSVGTVSYEQYF.

The chain links TRBV4-3 to TRBJ2-1; the match to TRBD2 covers 10 bases. Germline lookup yields CDR1 LGHNA and CDR2 YSLEER. This CDR3 has 15 residues. After removal of 3 bases from V and 5 bases from J, the junction contained 4 bases not matched to a gene. CDR3 in amino acids: CASSHQREGNNEQFF. In DNA form, the CDR3 reads TGCGCCAGCAGCCACCAGCGGGAGGGGAACAATGAGCAGTTCTTC.

The rearrangement links TRBV19 to TRBJ1-2; 7 bases are shared with TRBD1. The J segment lost 4 bases and the V segment lost 11 bases, leaving 7 bases of the junction unmatched. CDR3 length equals 12 residues. Germline V gene sequence: CDR1 LNHDA, CDR2 SQIVND (reference sequence). The CDR3 sequence is CASMDRPYGYTF. CDR3 nucleotides: TGTGCCTCGATGGACAGGCCCTATGGCTACACCTTC.

This clonotype came up many times. This chain joins TRBV7-8 and TRBJ2-7, with D uncertain. This CDR3 has 13 amino acids. Trimming took off 2 bases at V and 3 bases at J, with 8 bases between the two ends. Germline values: CDR1 SGHVS, CDR2 FQNEAQ. The CDR3 nucleotides are TGTGCCAGCAGCTTACACGGTAACTACGAGCAGTACTTC. Translated: CASSLHGNYEQYF.